This T cell receptor (beta chain) was retrieved from a study of naive and memory T cell subsets. General study points: Naive repertoires, especially CD8, held a few larger clonotypes, possibly memory cells re-expressing CD45RA.

From germline, CDR1 is SQVTM and CDR2 ANQGSEA. The CDR3 has 13 amino acids. Trimming removed 4 bases from V and 6 bases from J; junction bases left unmatched: 4. This clonotype was seen only a few times. Its antigen remains unidentified. Two oligonucleotides, mixed equimolar, formed the beta constant-region primer covering TRBC1 and TRBC2. Ligated cDNA was amplified by four rounds of PCR with nested alpha and beta constant-region primers and SP2. One entry per CDR3 protein results from TCRdb running MiXCR on the UMI-ligation and nested PCR reads. The data show more than 120,000 distinct CDR3 sequences, with approximately 20% seen just once and approximately 0.63% held by the top ten.

The clonotype comes from a human donor in good health. The chain carries TRBV29-1 and TRBJ2-2, with 8 bases matching TRBD1. Source material: naive CD8+ T cells from blood. CDR3 sequence reads: CSVVQGAAGELFF. The CDR3 DNA follows: TGCAGCGTTGTTCAGGGGGCGGCCGGGGAGCTGTTTTTT.